This T cell receptor beta chain was recorded in a study of T-cell memory formation after mild COVID-19. This clonotype was counted only a few times. CDR3 length: 15 amino acids. Germline assignment: CDR1 SGHTA and CDR2 FQGNSA. Trimming took 2 bases from V and 0 from J, leaving 10 bases between them. TCRdb processed the 5' RACE reads anew with MiXCR; each CDR3 protein has one entry. The data hold 150,000 to 200,000 distinct CDR3 sequences, with around a tenth observed a single time. The material sequenced was PBMCs or a T cell subset sorted from them (not recorded which). This sequence joins TRBV7-2 and TRBJ1-1; no clear D. The clonotype was recovered from a man aged 18 to 30 who had mild COVID-19 (a few samples of this study predate the infection). Cell type and time point are not known. The CDR3 reads CASSLRPAMNTEAFF. For the CDR3, the DNA is TGTGCCAGCAGCTTAAGGCCAGCAATGAACACTGAAGCTTTCTTT.